This TCR beta chain was sequenced for a study of response to subunit inactivated influenza vaccine. Note on this clonotype: Antigen: not known.

MiXCR, run by TCRdb on the RT-PCR reads, gives a single entry per CDR3 protein. The table records 280,000 or so distinct CDR3 sequences, 20% to 25% of them present only once. Findings and caveats of the study: Authors suggested few new T cells are recruited by each seasonal influenza vaccination.

This specimen consisted of PBMCs from blood, obtained 21 months after vaccination. The receptor's source is a man aged 50-75 years who received an inactivated influenza vaccine.

This CDR3 reads CSVAAGVNQPQHF. CDR3 nucleotides: TGCAGCGTTGCGGCAGGGGTAAATCAGCCCCAGCATTTT. The chain uses TRBV29-1 and TRBJ1-5; a possible D gene is TRBD1 (6 bases). Germline-derived CDR1 and CDR2 are SQVTM and ANQGSEA. The CDR3 sequence is 13 residues long. V shed 4 bases and J shed 4 bases, with 11 bases lying between them.